A selection of T cell receptor beta chains follows, all from one sample in a study of identifying expanded T cells in peripheral blood. Sequencing used immunoSEQ multiplex PCR; TCRdb keeps in-frame clones, though not all of them. The sample lists under 100,000 clones, over 85% occurring once. Sequencing was carried out using blood. The receptors shown here come from a person aged 18-70 years in good health. Both conserved end residues are trimmed from each CDR3. The D gene is left open where the match is weak.

>TRBD2|TRBV7-2
ASSRRLAGTRTDTQY
>.|TRBV2
ASSEVSQVLVNYGYT
>TRBD2|TRBV7-9
ASSSRTSGSGEQY
>.|TRBV7-2
ASAERGEQY
>TRBD1|TRBV5-1
ASSLTGGSGNTIY
>TRBD2|TRBV19
ASRGLAGETGELF
>TRBD2|TRBV5-1
ASSLGTSGGAVDTQY
>TRBD1|TRBV19
ASTVGTGGMSEAF
>.|TRBV5-1
ASRITGTPNTEAF
>.|TRBV5-1
ASSSYSYEQY
>.|TRBV27
ASSFGIRYNEQF
>.|TRBV7-2
ASSWLGGSSYNEQF
>TRBD1|TRBV5-1
ASSLGQGRVGHEQY
>.|TRBV19
ASSRSSNYGYT
>TRBD1|TRBV14
ASSRYQGQSNEKLF
>TRBD1|TRBV7-9
ASSLGTGARSTEAF
>TRBD1|TRBV6-5
ASSYSGQGNYGYT
>TRBD1|TRBV6-5
ASSLGTAHYGYT
>.|TRBV11-2
ASSLRRGGGGLRYGYT
>.|TRBV29-1
SVDRNNEQF
>TRBD1|TRBV19
ASTRDRPNSGANVLT
>TRBD1|TRBV6-1
ASSGRTGSNQPQH
>TRBD1|TRBV7-6
ASSDGQGEASGNTIY
>.|TRBV6-1
ASSAQVGNQPQH
>.|TRBV25-1
ASSGEGGLTEAF
>.|TRBV4-3
ASSQEQRVEQF
>.|TRBV5-1
ASSLGRPSTDTQY
>.|TRBV30
AWSVEGTGELF
>.|TRBV29-1
SAGGGARDEQF
>.|TRBV7-9
ASSLRQGRSYNEQF
>.|TRBV18
ASSPPLGGMNTEAF
>.|TRBV9
ASSHRRDHLDYGYT
>.|TRBV19
ASSLGQNTEAF
>.|TRBV19
ASSPTATGNTIY
>.|TRBV12-5
ASGLVRVYGTMNTEAF
>.|TRBV10-2
ASSLGGHTDTQY
>TRBD2|TRBV7-3
ASSLGLADYNEQF
>TRBD1|TRBV5-4
ASSYGQVPYNSPLH
>.|TRBV2
ASRRINEQF
>.|TRBV2
AGGFVLAGELF
>.|TRBV19
ASSTHRENTEAF
>.|TRBV20-1
SARVGETQY
>.|TRBV6-1
ASSQVADSNTGELF
>.|TRBV7-6
ASSPEAGINEQF
>.|TRBV27
ASKTGPGGYT
>.|TRBV29-1
SVEDPGVVDVLT
>TRBD1|TRBV4-3
ASSLRTGLETQY
>TRBD2|TRBV19
ATGSGSVGDTQY
>TRBD2|TRBV2
ASRREGGEQY
>TRBD1|TRBV18
ASSPTGTGSFEAF
>.|TRBV10-3
AILAGESNYGYT
>.|TRBV30
AWSPPDIVNEQF
>.|TRBV18
ASSPAGQTTGELF
>.|TRBV4-3
ASSSWRDTNEKLF
>.|TRBV10-3
AISDSGVGNYGYT